This is a list of T cell receptor beta chains from one sample in a study of T cell repertoires in cytomegalovirus infection. These receptors' antigens are unknown. TCRdb fed the reads into MiXCR, producing one record per CDR3 protein. The top ten clones hold around 15% of a sample with approximately 910,000 distinct CDR3 sequences, roughly 31% of them seen once. The specimen was cultured CD8+ T cells from PBMCs, collected from culture after CMV antigen stimulation. The receptor source for this set is a human donor in good health (CMV status not recorded). Some clones in this sample may be carry-over from other donors' samples. CDR3s include the opening cysteine and the closing phenylalanine or tryptophan. D genes are given only for firm matches. Only part of the rows carry a size: once, few, many, or a class if the clone is expanded.

few	TRBV12-3/TRBV12-4	TRBJ2-3	15	TRBD2	TGTGCCAGCACCTCCGGGGGGATAAGCACAGATACGCAGTATTTT	CASTSGGISTDTQYF
few	TRBV7-9	TRBJ1-5	15	-	TGTGCCAGCAGCTTACCCGCGACCGTGAATCAGCCCCAGCATTTT	CASSLPATVNQPQHF
few	TRBV5-6	TRBJ1-1	16	TRBD1	TGTGCCAGCAGCTTCGTTTGGGGACAGGTGAACACTGAAGCTTTCTTT	CASSFVWGQVNTEAFF
few	TRBV7-6	TRBJ1-1	13	-	TGTGCCAGCAGCTTTGGGGAAACCCTTGAAGCTTTCTTT	CASSFGETLEAFF
-	TRBV7-9	TRBJ1-1	18	-	TGTGCCAGCAGCTCTCCAATGGGAGAGTGGGGAATGAACACTGAAGCTTTCTTT	CASSSPMGEWGMNTEAFF
-	TRBV5-4	TRBJ1-1	15	TRBD1	TGTGCCAGCAGCTTGAAGGGCAGGGGGAGGGTTGAAGCTTTCTTT	CASSLKGRGRVEAFF
-	TRBV11-2	TRBJ1-1	13	-	TGTGCCAACAGCTTAGCAGGGCACACTGAAGCTTTCTTT	CANSLAGHTEAFF
-	TRBV19	TRBJ1-1	13	-	TGTGCCAGTAGTATAGTCGCGGGGGGCATGGCTTTCTTT	CASSIVAGGMAFF
many	TRBV6-5	TRBJ2-1	18	TRBD2	TGTGCCAGCAGTTACTCGAGTAGCGGGGGGAGCTCCTACAATGAGCAGTTCTTC	CASSYSSSGGSSYNEQFF
-	TRBV6-5	TRBJ1-5	13	-	TGTGCCAGCAGCACTAATGGCAATCAGCCCCAGCATTTT	CASSTNGNQPQHF
few	TRBV6-2/TRBV6-3	TRBJ2-3	16	TRBD1	TGTGCCAGCAGTTACACGACAGGGGAAATCGCAGATACGCAGTATTTT	CASSYTTGEIADTQYF
many	TRBV12-3/TRBV12-4	TRBJ1-4	14	-	TGTGCCAGCAGTTTTGCAACCGAAAATGAAAAACTGTTTTTT	CASSFATENEKLFF
-	TRBV25-1	TRBJ2-7	13	TRBD1	TGTGCCAGCGGCGGGACAGGAGGCTACGAGCAGTACTTC	CASGGTGGYEQYF
few	TRBV29-1	TRBJ1-1	12	-	TGCAGCGTTGAAGGAGGTAGGGTTGAAGCTTTCTTT	CSVEGGRVEAFF
-	TRBV27	TRBJ1-1	16	-	TGTGCCAGCAGTTTATCGATCGAAAAAGGGAACACTGAAGCTTTCTTT	CASSLSIEKGNTEAFF
few	TRBV2	TRBJ2-1	18	TRBD1	TGTGCCAGCAGTGACCCGAATTACAGGGGGCGAACCTACAATGAGCAGTTCTTC	CASSDPNYRGRTYNEQFF
-	TRBV20-1	TRBJ1-6	15	-	TGCAGTGCTACGCACCTGGGCTTCAACAATTCACCCATCCACTTT	CSATHLGFNNSPIHF
-	TRBV7-2	TRBJ2-3	14	-	TGTGCCAGCAGCTTAGACGGGTTCACAGATACGCAGTATTTT	CASSLDGFTDTQYF
many	TRBV13	TRBJ1-2	16	TRBD1	TGTGCCAGCAGCTTAAACCGCGACAGGGGAGGGAATGGCTACACCTTC	CASSLNRDRGGNGYTF
few	TRBV5-6	TRBJ1-1	14	-	TGTGCCAGCAGCCACAGGTCAGGGGTACATGAAGCTTTCTTT	CASSHRSGVHEAFF
-	TRBV7-9	TRBJ2-3	16	-	TGTGCCAGCAGCTCCGACTCTACGCTTTACACAGATACGCAGTATTTT	CASSSDSTLYTDTQYF
few	TRBV6-1	TRBJ1-2	15	-	TGTGCCAGCAGCCTAACTACCGGGACCGAATATGGCTACACCTTC	CASSLTTGTEYGYTF
-	TRBV5-4	TRBJ1-1	16	-	TGTGCCAGCAGGCAGATGGGGGGCGGATGGGGCACTGAAGCTTTCTTT	CASRQMGGGWGTEAFF
-	TRBV2	TRBJ2-1	15	TRBD2	TGTGCCAGCAGTCATAAGGGACTAATCTACAATGAGCAGTTCTTC	CASSHKGLIYNEQFF
-	TRBV19	TRBJ2-1	15	-	TGTGCCAGTACCTCCCGGGACACAACCCACAATGAGCAGTTCTTC	CASTSRDTTHNEQFF
-	TRBV19	TRBJ2-2	14	-	TGTGCCAGTAGTTGGACAGAGAACACCGGGGAGCTGTTTTTT	CASSWTENTGELFF
many	TRBV6-1	TRBJ2-5	17	TRBD2	TGTGCCAGCAGTGCCTGGACTAGCGGGGGCTCAAAGGAGACCCAGTACTTC	CASSAWTSGGSKETQYF
few	TRBV23-1	TRBJ2-4	19	TRBD1	TGCGCCAGCAGTCATTGGGACAGGGGGCTCTTTGATGGCAAAAACATTCAGTACTTC	CASSHWDRGLFDGKNIQYF
-	TRBV24-1	TRBJ2-5	16	-	TGTGCCACCAGTGCTCACGGCGGGCGGGGGCGAGAGACCCAGTACTTC	CATSAHGGRGRETQYF
-	TRBV7-2	TRBJ2-1	13	-	TGTGCCAGCAGCTTCAACCAGGGCAATGAGCAGTTCTTC	CASSFNQGNEQFF
-	TRBV6-5	TRBJ1-5	14	-	TGTGCCAGCAGTTACTCGGGCGCGGGGCAGCCCCAGCATTTT	CASSYSGAGQPQHF
-	TRBV7-9	TRBJ1-1	16	-	TGTGCCAGCAGCTTAGGGTCGCCGGGGACGAACACTGAAGCTTTCTTT	CASSLGSPGTNTEAFF
-	TRBV27	TRBJ2-2	14	TRBD2	TGTGCCAGCAGTTACGGGGGGGCCGGCGGGGAGCTGTTTTTT	CASSYGGAGGELFF
few	TRBV19	TRBJ2-5	14	-	TGTGCCAGTAGTGACCTGGTCCATCCGGAGACCCAGTACTTC	CASSDLVHPETQYF
once	TRBV11-2	TRBJ1-3	16	-	TGTGCCAGCAGCCCCTTACAGGCTCTCTCTGGAAACACCATATATTTT	CASSPLQALSGNTIYF
-	TRBV6-6	TRBJ1-2	14	-	TGTGCCAGCAGTTACTCTGGGGCCGGCTATGGCTACACCTTC	CASSYSGAGYGYTF
-	TRBV6-8	TRBJ2-5	16	TRBD2	TGTGCCAGCAGTACCCAGCGGGGGCGGGAACAAGAGACCCAGTACTTC	CASSTQRGREQETQYF
few	TRBV27	TRBJ2-7	14	-	TGTGCCAGCAGTCCGTCGAACCCACCCTACGAGCAGTACTTC	CASSPSNPPYEQYF
-	TRBV5-1	TRBJ2-7	14	-	TGCGCCAGCAGCTGGGACCCTAACTCCTACGAGCAGTACTTC	CASSWDPNSYEQYF
few	TRBV27	TRBJ2-1	20	-	TGTGCCAGCAGCGCCCCTATCCCTCCAGGGGAGATAAGCTCCTACAATGAGCAGTTCTTC	CASSAPIPPGEISSYNEQFF
-	TRBV6-5	TRBJ1-2	15	TRBD1	TGTGCCAGCAGTTGGGTTCGGACAGGAAACTATGGCTACACCTTC	CASSWVRTGNYGYTF
once	TRBV20-1	TRBJ1-5	15	-	TGCAGTGCCTTAGGGCTACCTCAGAGCAATCAGCCCCAGCATTTT	CSALGLPQSNQPQHF
-	TRBV19	TRBJ1-1	16	-	TGTGCCAGTAGTATTACGGGGGGCAAGTGGAACAATGAAGCTTTCTTT	CASSITGGKWNNEAFF
many	TRBV7-6	TRBJ2-1	17	-	TGTGCCAGCAGCTTAACGGCAGCTATCCGCTCCTACAATGAGCAGTTCTTC	CASSLTAAIRSYNEQFF
-	TRBV20-1	TRBJ1-4	15	-	TGCAGTGCTAGAAGCCTTTTAGGTCCTAATGAAAAACTGTTTTTT	CSARSLLGPNEKLFF
few	TRBV7-4	TRBJ2-1	16	TRBD1	TGTGCCAGCAGCCAACTAAGGGACAGGGACTACAATGAGCAGTTCTTC	CASSQLRDRDYNEQFF
few	TRBV3-1	TRBJ2-3	14	-	TGTGCCAGCAGTCACAAGATGAGCACAGATACGCAGTATTTT	CASSHKMSTDTQYF
few	TRBV19	TRBJ1-3	16	-	TGTGCCAGTAGTCCCTTCGGACACGTCCCTGGAAACACCATATATTTT	CASSPFGHVPGNTIYF
many	TRBV6-1	TRBJ1-1	15	-	TGTGCCAGCAGTGAAGACGCGGGGGCGCATTCTGAAGCTTTCTTT	CASSEDAGAHSEAFF
-	TRBV6-2/TRBV6-3	TRBJ2-6	18	-	TGTGCCAGCAGCCAACCCTGGGTGTCCTCCTCTGGGGCCAACGTCCTGACTTTC	CASSQPWVSSSGANVLTF
-	TRBV5-4	TRBJ2-1	17	TRBD1	TGTGCCAGCAGCTTTCCGACGGGACAGGGGTTTTTTAATGAGCAGTTCTTC	CASSFPTGQGFFNEQFF
-	TRBV27	TRBJ2-2	18	-	TGTGCCAGCAGTTTATCAGGGGTCCCTATAAGAAACACCGGGGAGCTGTTTTTT	CASSLSGVPIRNTGELFF
-	TRBV15	TRBJ2-7	13	-	TGTGCCACCAGCAGAGAGGGTCTCAACGAGCAGTACTTC	CATSREGLNEQYF
few	TRBV11-3	TRBJ2-7	15	-	TGTGCCAGCAGCTCTCAAAGAGGGGCGTACAGCGAGCAGTACTTC	CASSSQRGAYSEQYF
few	TRBV6-2/TRBV6-3	TRBJ2-3	15	-	TGTGCCAGCAGTTACGTGGCGGGGTGGAGAGATACGCAGTATTTT	CASSYVAGWRDTQYF